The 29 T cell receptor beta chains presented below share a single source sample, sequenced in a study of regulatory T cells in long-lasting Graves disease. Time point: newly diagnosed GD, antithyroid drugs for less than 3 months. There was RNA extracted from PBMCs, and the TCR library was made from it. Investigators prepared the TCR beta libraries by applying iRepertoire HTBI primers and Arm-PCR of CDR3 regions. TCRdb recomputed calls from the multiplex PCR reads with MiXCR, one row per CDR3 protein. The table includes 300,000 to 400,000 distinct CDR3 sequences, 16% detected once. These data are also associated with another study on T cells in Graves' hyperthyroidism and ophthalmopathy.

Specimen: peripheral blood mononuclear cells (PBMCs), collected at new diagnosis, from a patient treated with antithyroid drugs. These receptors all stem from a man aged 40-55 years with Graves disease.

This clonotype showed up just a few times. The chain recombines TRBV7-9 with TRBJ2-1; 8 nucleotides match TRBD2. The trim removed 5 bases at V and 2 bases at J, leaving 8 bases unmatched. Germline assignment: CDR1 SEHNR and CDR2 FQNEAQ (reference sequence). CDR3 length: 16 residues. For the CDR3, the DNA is TGTGCCAGCAGCCCAACCGGGACTAGAACCTACAATGAGCAGTTCTTC. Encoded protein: CASSPTGTRTYNEQFF. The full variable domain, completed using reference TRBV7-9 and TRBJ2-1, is DTGVSQNPRHKITKRGQNVTFRCDPISEHNRLYWYRQTLGQGPEFLTYFQNEAQLEKSRLLSDRFSAERPKGSFSTLEIQRTEQGDSAMYLCASSPTGTRTYNEQFFGPGTRLTVL.

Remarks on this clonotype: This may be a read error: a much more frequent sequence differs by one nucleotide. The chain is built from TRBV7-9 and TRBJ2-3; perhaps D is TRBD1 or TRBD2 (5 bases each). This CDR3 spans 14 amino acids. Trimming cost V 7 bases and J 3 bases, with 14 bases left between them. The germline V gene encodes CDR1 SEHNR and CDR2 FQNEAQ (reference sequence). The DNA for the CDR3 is TGTGCCAGCAACTCGACCGGGGCAACAGATACGCAGTATTTT. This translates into CASNSTGATDTQYF.

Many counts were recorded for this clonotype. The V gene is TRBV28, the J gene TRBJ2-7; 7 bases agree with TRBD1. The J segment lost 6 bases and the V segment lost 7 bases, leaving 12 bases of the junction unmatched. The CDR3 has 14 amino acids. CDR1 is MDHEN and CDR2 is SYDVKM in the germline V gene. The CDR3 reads CASTLGTAMFEQYF. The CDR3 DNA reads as TGTGCCAGCACACTGGGGACAGCTATGTTCGAGCAGTACTTC.

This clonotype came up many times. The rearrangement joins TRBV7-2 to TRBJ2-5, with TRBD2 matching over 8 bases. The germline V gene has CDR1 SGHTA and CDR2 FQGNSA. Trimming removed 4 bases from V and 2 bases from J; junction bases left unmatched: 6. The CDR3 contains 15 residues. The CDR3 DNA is TGTGCCAGCAGCTACCAGCGGGGGCCACAAGAGACCCAGTACTTC. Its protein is CASSYQRGPQETQYF.

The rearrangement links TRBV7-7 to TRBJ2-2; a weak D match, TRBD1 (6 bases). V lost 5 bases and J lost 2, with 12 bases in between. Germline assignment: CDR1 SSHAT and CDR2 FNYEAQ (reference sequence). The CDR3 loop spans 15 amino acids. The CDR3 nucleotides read TGTGCCAGCAGCGAAAGGACAGCTAACACCGGGGAGCTGTTTTTT. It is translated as CASSERTANTGELFF.

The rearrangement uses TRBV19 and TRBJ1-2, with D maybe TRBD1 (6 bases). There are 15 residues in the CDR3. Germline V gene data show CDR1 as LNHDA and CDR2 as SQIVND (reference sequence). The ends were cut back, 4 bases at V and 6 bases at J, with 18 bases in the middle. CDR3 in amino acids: CASSSPGETVHGYTF. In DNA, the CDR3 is TGTGCCAGTAGTAGCCCAGGGGAGACCGTCCATGGCTACACCTTC.

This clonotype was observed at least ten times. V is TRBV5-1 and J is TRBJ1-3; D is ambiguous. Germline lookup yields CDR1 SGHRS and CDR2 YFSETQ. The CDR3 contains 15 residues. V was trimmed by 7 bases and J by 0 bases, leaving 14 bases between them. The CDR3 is CASSPRASSGNTIYF. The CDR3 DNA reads TGCGCCAGCTCCCCGCGGGCGAGCTCTGGAAACACCATATATTTT.

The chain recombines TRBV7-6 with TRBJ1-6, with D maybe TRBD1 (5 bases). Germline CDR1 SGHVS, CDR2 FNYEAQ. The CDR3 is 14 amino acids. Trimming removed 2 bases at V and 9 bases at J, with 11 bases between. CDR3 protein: CASSLSSGPSPLHF. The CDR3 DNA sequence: TGTGCCAGCAGCTTAAGCTCGGGGCCTTCACCCCTCCACTTT.

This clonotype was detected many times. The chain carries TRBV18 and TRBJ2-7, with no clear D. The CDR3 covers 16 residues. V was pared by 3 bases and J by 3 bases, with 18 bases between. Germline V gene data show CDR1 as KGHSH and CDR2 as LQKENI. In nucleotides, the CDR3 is TGTGCCAGCTCACCTCGGTCCGGCGCCGCCATCTACGAGCAGTACTTC. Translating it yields CASSPRSGAAIYEQYF.

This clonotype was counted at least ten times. The CDR3 DNA is TGCGCCAGCAGCTTGGCGGTTCGAGGGGAACAGCGGGGAAAAGAGACCCAGTACTTC. Protein sequence: CASSLAVRGEQRGKETQYF. V usage is TRBV5-1 and J usage is TRBJ2-5; 7 bases line up with TRBD2. Germline CDR1 and CDR2: SGHRS and YFSETQ. V shed 0 bases and J 3 bases; nucleotides not matched to a gene: 17. The CDR3 spans 19 residues.

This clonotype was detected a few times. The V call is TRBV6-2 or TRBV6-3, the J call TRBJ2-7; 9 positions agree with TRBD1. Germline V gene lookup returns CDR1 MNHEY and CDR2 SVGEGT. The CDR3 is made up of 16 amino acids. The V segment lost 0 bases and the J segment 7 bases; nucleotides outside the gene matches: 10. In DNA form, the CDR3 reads TGTGCCAGCAGTTACTCGACGGGACAGGGCAAGTTAGAGCAGTACTTC. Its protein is CASSYSTGQGKLEQYF.

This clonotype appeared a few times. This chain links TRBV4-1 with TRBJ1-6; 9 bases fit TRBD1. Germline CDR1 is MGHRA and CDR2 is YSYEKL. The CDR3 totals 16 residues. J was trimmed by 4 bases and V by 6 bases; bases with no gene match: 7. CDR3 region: CASSAGTGWYNSPLHF. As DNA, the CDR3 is TGCGCCAGCAGTGCCGGGACAGGGTGGTATAATTCACCCCTCCACTTT.

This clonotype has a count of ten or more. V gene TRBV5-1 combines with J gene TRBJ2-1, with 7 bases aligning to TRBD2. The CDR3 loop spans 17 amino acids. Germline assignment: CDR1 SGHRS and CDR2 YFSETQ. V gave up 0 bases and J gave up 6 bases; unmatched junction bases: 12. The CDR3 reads CASSLATRSGGGNEQFF. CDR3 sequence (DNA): TGCGCCAGCAGCTTGGCGACTCGAAGTGGGGGGGGCAATGAGCAGTTCTTC. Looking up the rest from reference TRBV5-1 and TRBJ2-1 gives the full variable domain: KAGVTQTPRYLIKTRGQQVTLSCSPISGHRSVSWYQQTPGQGLQFLFEYFSETQRNKGNFPGRFSGRQFSNSRSEMNVSTLELGDSALYLCASSLATRSGGGNEQFFGPGTRLTVL.

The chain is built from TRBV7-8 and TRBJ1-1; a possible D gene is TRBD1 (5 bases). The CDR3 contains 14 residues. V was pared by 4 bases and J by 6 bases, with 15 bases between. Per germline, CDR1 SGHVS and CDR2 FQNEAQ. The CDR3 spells CASSSPGRTPEAFF. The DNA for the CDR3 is TGTGCCAGCAGCTCACCGGGACGCACGCCTGAAGCTTTCTTT. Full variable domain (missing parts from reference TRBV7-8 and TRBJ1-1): GAGVSQSPRYKVAKRGQDVALRCDPISGHVSLFWYQQALGQGPEFLTYFQNEAQLDKSGLPSDRFFAERPEGSVSTLKIQRTQQEDSAVYLCASSSPGRTPEAFFGQGTRLTVV.

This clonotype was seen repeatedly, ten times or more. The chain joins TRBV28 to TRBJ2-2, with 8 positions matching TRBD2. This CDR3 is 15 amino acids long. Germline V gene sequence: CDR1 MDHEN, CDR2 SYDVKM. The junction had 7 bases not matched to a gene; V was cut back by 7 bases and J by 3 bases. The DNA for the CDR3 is TGTGCCAGCATACCGGGGGGGGTCTACACCGGGGAGCTGTTTTTT. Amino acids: CASIPGGVYTGELFF.

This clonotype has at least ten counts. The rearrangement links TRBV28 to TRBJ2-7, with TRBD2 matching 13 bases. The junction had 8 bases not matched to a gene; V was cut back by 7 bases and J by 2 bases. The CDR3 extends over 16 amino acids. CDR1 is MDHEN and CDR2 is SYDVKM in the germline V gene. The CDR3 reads CASTTGTSGETYEQYF. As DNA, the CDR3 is TGTGCCAGCACCACCGGGACTAGCGGGGAAACCTACGAGCAGTACTTC.

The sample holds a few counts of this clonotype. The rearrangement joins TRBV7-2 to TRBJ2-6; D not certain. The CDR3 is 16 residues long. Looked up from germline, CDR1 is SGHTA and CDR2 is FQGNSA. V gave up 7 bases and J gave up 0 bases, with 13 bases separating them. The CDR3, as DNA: TGTGCCAGCACCTTCTACTCGAGCTCTGGGGCCAACGTCCTGACTTTC. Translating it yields CASTFYSSSGANVLTF.

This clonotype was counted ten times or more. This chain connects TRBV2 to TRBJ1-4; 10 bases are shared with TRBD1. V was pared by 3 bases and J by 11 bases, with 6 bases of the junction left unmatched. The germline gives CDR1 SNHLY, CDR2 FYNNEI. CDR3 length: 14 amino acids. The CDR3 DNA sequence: TGTGCCAGCAGTGATCGGACAGGGGGGTTGAAACTGTTTTTT. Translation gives CASSDRTGGLKLFF.

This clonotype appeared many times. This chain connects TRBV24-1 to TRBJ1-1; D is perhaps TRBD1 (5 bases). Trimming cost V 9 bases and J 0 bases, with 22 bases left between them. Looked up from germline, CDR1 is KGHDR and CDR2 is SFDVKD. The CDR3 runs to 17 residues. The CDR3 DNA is TGTGCCACCCGGAAATGGACCAGGGATCAGGTGAACACTGAAGCTTTCTTT. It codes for CATRKWTRDQVNTEAFF.

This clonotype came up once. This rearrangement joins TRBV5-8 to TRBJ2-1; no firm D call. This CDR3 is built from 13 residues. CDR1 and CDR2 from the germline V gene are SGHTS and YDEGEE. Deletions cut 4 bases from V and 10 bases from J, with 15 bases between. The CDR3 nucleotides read TGTGCCAGCAGCCAACCCTCCGGCGGCGAGCAGTTCTTC. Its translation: CASSQPSGGEQFF.

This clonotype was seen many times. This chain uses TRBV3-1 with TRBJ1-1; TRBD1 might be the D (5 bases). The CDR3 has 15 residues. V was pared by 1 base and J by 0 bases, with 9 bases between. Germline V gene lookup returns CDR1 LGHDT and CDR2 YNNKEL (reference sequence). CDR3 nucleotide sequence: TGTGCCAGCAGCCAAGGGGGCAGAATGAACACTGAAGCTTTCTTT. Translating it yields CASSQGGRMNTEAFF. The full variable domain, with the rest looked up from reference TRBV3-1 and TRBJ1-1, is DTAVSQTPKYLVTQMGNDKSIKCEQNLGHDTMYWYKQDSKKFLKIMFSYNNKELIINETVPNRFSPKSPDKAHLNLHINSLELGDSAVYFCASSQGGRMNTEAFFGQGTRLTVV.

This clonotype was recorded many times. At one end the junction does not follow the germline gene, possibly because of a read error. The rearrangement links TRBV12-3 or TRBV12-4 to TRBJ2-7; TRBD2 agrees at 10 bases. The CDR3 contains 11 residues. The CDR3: CAVEASGGRHF. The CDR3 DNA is TGTGCCGTCGAAGCTAGCGGGGGACGGCACTTC.

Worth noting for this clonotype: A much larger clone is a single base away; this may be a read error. As DNA, the CDR3 is TGCGCCAGCAGCTTGGAAGCAGGGGCAGCAAGCATTCAGTACTTC. It translates to CASSLEAGAASIQYF. The chain couples TRBV5-1 to TRBJ2-4; D possibly corresponds to TRBD1 (6 bases). The CDR3 totals 15 residues. Trimming left V 0 bases short and J 9 bases short, with 16 bases between. Germline CDR1 reads SGHRS; CDR2 reads YFSETQ.

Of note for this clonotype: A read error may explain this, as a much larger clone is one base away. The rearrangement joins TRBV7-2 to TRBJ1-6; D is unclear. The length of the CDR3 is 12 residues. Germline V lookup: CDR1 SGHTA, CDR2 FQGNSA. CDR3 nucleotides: TGTGCCAGCAGCTTAACTGCCCCACCCCCCCACTTT. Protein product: CASSLTAPPPHF.

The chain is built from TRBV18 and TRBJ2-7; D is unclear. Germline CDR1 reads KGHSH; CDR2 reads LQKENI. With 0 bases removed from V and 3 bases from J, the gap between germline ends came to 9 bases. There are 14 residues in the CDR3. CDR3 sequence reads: CASSPPYAGYEQYF. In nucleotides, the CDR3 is TGTGCCAGCTCACCACCGTACGCCGGCTACGAGCAGTACTTC.

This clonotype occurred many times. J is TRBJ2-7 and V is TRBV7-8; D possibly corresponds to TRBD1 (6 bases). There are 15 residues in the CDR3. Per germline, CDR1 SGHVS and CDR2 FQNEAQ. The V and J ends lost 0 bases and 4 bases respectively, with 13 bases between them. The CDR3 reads CASSLAQGSGYEQYF. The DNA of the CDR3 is TGTGCCAGCAGCTTAGCGCAGGGGTCGGGGTACGAGCAGTACTTC. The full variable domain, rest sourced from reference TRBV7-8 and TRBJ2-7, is GAGVSQSPRYKVAKRGQDVALRCDPISGHVSLFWYQQALGQGPEFLTYFQNEAQLDKSGLPSDRFFAERPEGSVSTLKIQRTQQEDSAVYLCASSLAQGSGYEQYFGPGTRLTVT.

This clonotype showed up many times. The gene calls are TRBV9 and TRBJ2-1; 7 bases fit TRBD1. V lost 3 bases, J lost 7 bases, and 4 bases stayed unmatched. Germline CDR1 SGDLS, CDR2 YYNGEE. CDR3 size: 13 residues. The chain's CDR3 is CASSGRGWNEQFF. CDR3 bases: TGTGCCAGCAGCGGCAGGGGGTGGAATGAGCAGTTCTTC.

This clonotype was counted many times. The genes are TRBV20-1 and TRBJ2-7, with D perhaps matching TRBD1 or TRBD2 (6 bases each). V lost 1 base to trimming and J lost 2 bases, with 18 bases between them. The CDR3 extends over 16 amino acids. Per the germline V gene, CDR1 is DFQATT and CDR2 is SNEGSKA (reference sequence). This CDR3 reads CSARGTAGGGTYEQYF. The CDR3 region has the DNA TGCAGTGCTAGAGGAACCGCTGGGGGCGGGACCTACGAGCAGTACTTC.

CDR3 in amino acids: CAWSLLVGNEQFF. In DNA, the CDR3 is TGTGCCTGGAGTCTACTTGTAGGGAATGAGCAGTTCTTC. The genes are TRBV30 and TRBJ2-1; D is unresolved. The CDR3 runs to 13 residues. The germline V and J ends were trimmed by 2 bases and 7 bases, with 12 bases remaining between them. Germline lookup yields CDR1 GTSNPN and CDR2 SVGIG (reference sequence).